Listed below are T cell receptor beta chains from one sample, sequenced in a study of cytomegalovirus exposure and HLA in healthy donors. Libraries were prepared by immunoSEQ multiplex PCR; TCRdb keeps only in-frame clonotypes and omits some of them. The table lists about 110,000 clones, roughly four fifths of them singletons. Sequenced sample: PBMCs. Every receptor here comes from a male donor in good health and CMV-seropositive. CDR3s include the opening cysteine and the closing phenylalanine or tryptophan. D genes are given only for firm matches. Clone sizes are given selectively: once, few, many, or a class where the clone is expanded.

D gene | J gene | V gene | clone size | CDR3 length | CDR3 DNA | CDR3 protein
. | TRBJ2-7 | TRBV25-1 | once | 17 | TGTGCCAGCAGTGCGTTAACCTTAGGACTGGGCTCCTACGAGCAGTACTTC | CASSALTLGLGSYEQYF
TRBD1 | TRBJ1-1 | TRBV4-3 | . | 18 | TGCGCCAGCAGCCAAGTATTACTTCCGGGACAGGGGAAGACTGAAGCTTTCTTT | CASSQVLLPGQGKTEAFF
. | TRBJ1-5 | TRBV28 | . | 16 | TGTGCCAGCAGTTTGCCCCTGGGGGGTAGCAATCAGCCCCAGCATTTT | CASSLPLGGSNQPQHF
TRBD1 | TRBJ1-1 | TRBV7-9 | . | 12 | TGTGCCAGCAGCCGACAGGGTTCTGAAGCTTTCTTT | CASSRQGSEAFF
TRBD2 | TRBJ2-2 | TRBV19 | . | 15 | TGTGCCAGTAGAGAAGCGGGGGGGCCACCCGGGGAGCTGTTTTTT | CASREAGGPPGELFF
TRBD2 | TRBJ2-2 | TRBV5-4 | few | 18 | TGTGCCAGCAGCCGCGGCGGTAGCGGGGGGGCTACCACCGGGGAGCTGTTTTTT | CASSRGGSGGATTGELFF
. | TRBJ2-7 | TRBV7-2 | . | 14 | TGTGCCAGCAGCTTAGACGGGGGATCCTACGAGCAGTACTTC | CASSLDGGSYEQYF
. | TRBJ2-3 | TRBV7-6 | . | 12 | TGTGCCAGCAGCCCGACGTCCCGGGAGCAGTATTTT | CASSPTSREQYF
TRBD1 | TRBJ1-1 | TRBV5-4 | . | 14 | TGTGCCAGCAGCCAAGGGACAGGGAGGACTGAAGCTTTCTTT | CASSQGTGRTEAFF
TRBD1 | TRBJ2-7 | TRBV6-5 | . | 14 | TGTGCCAGCAGCCGGACAGGGGACTCCTACGAGCAGTACTTC | CASSRTGDSYEQYF
TRBD2 | TRBJ2-3 | TRBV30 | . | 16 | TGTGCCTGGAGACTAGCGGGCTGGGCGAGCACAGATACGCAGTATTTT | CAWRLAGWASTDTQYF
TRBD1 | TRBJ2-7 | TRBV7-3 | . | 13 | TGTGCCAGCAGCGGAACAGGGGTCCACGAGCAGTACTTC | CASSGTGVHEQYF
. | TRBJ1-5 | TRBV27 | . | 15 | TGTGCCAGCAGTTTTATTGGACAGAGCAATCAGCCCCAGCATTTT | CASSFIGQSNQPQHF
. | TRBJ2-6 | TRBV9 | few | 15 | TGTGCCAGCAGCGTAGTCCTCTCTGGGGCCAACGTCCTGACTTTC | CASSVVLSGANVLTF
. | TRBJ1-2 | TRBV6-5 | . | 15 | TGTGCCAGCAGTTACTCGAGACAGGCTTCCTATGGCTACACCTTC | CASSYSRQASYGYTF
TRBD1 | TRBJ2-7 | TRBV6-5 | . | 15 | TGTGCCAGCAGTTACTTGACAGGGGGCGGAAACGAGCAGTACTTC | CASSYLTGGGNEQYF
. | TRBJ2-2 | TRBV28 | . | 15 | TGTGCCAGCAGTTTAGGCGGGGCGAACACCGGGGAGCTGTTTTTT | CASSLGGANTGELFF
. | TRBJ2-1 | TRBV28 | few | 14 | TGTGCCAGCATCTTGGGAGATTCCTACAATGAGCAGTTCTTC | CASILGDSYNEQFF
. | TRBJ2-6 | TRBV4-3 | . | 15 | TGCGCCAGCAGCCAAGACAGGGGTGGGGCCAACGTCCTGACTTTC | CASSQDRGGANVLTF
. | TRBJ2-4 | TRBV4-1 | . | 14 | TGCGCCAGCAGCCAAGGGGGCAGGGGAAACATTCAGTACTTC | CASSQGGRGNIQYF
TRBD2 | TRBJ2-1 | TRBV5-1 | . | 15 | TGCGCCAGCAGCTTCCTAGCGGGGGTCGTCCCGGGGCAGTTCTTC | CASSFLAGVVPGQFF
TRBD1 | TRBJ2-2 | TRBV5-8 | . | 15 | TGTGCCAGCAGCGCGGGACAGGGGGTGGCCGGGGAGCTGTTTTTT | CASSAGQGVAGELFF
. | TRBJ1-1 | TRBV7-9 | . | 16 | TGTGCCAGCAGCTTCGACTCACATGGTGAGGGCACTGAAGCTTTCTTT | CASSFDSHGEGTEAFF
TRBD1 | TRBJ1-1 | TRBV4-3 | . | 15 | TGCGCCAGCAGCCGCCTACAGGGGGCGGGTACTGAAGCTTTCTTT | CASSRLQGAGTEAFF
. | TRBJ1-1 | TRBV19 | . | 13 | TGTGCCAGTAGTATTTCCCCTTCGGTGCAAGCTTTCTTT | CASSISPSVQAFF
. | TRBJ2-4 | TRBV2 | few | 14 | TGTGCCAGCAGTGACCAGGCATTGAGAAACATTCAGTACTTC | CASSDQALRNIQYF
TRBD1 | TRBJ2-7 | TRBV7-2 | . | 14 | TGTGCCAGCAGTATTCGGGACAGGGTGTACGAGCAGTACTTC | CASSIRDRVYEQYF
. | TRBJ2-3 | TRBV20-1 | . | 10 | TGCAGTGCCGGCGGGGATACGCAGTATTTT | CSAGGDTQYF
. | TRBJ2-1 | TRBV14 | . | 15 | TGTGCCAGCAGCCAAGATGGTGGATTCAGGAATGAGCAGTTCTTC | CASSQDGGFRNEQFF
. | TRBJ1-1 | TRBV27 | . | 15 | TGTGCCAGCAGTCCGAGGACTCTCATGAACACTGAAGCTTTCTTT | CASSPRTLMNTEAFF
. | TRBJ2-7 | TRBV9 | . | 15 | TGTGCCAGCAGCGTAGTACCGTTTGCGGGTTACGAGCAGTACTTC | CASSVVPFAGYEQYF
. | TRBJ2-5 | TRBV5-1 | . | 11 | TGCGCCAGCAGCCTCCAAGAGACCCAGTACTTC | CASSLQETQYF
TRBD1 | TRBJ1-2 | TRBV5-6 | . | 15 | TGTGCCAGCAGCTTAACAGGGGGACAAGCTCGTGGCTACACCTTC | CASSLTGGQARGYTF
. | TRBJ2-7 | TRBV19 | once | 14 | TGTGCCAGTAGTAGCCAGGGGAGTGAGTACGAGCAGTACTTC | CASSSQGSEYEQYF
TRBD1 | TRBJ2-2 | TRBV7-9 | . | 15 | TGTGCCAGCAGCGGGGACAGGGGGTTCCCCGGGGAGCTGTTTTTT | CASSGDRGFPGELFF
. | TRBJ1-1 | TRBV5-1 | . | 12 | TGCGCCAGCAGCCTGAGCGGGGCTGAAGCTTTCTTT | CASSLSGAEAFF
. | TRBJ2-3 | TRBV15 | . | 14 | TGTGCCACCAGCAGACCAGGGGTAGGAGATACGCAGTATTTT | CATSRPGVGDTQYF
. | TRBJ2-7 | TRBV7-9 | . | 13 | TGTGCCAGCAGCCAGAATACATACTACGAGCAGTACTTC | CASSQNTYYEQYF
. | TRBJ1-3 | TRBV7-3 | . | 16 | TGTGCCAGCAGCGGAGGCGGCTCAGGCTCTGGAAACACCATATATTTT | CASSGGGSGSGNTIYF
TRBD1 | TRBJ2-7 | TRBV6-5 | . | 15 | TGTGCCAGCAGTTATCGTCTCGACAGGGCCTACGAGCAGTACTTC | CASSYRLDRAYEQYF
TRBD2 | TRBJ2-3 | TRBV15 | . | 15 | TGTGCCACCAGGATTCTAGCGGGAGTCGCAGATACGCAGTATTTT | CATRILAGVADTQYF
. | TRBJ1-1 | TRBV20-1 | . | 9 | TGCAGGGGGGCACCCGAAGCTTTCTTT | CRGAPEAFF
TRBD1 | TRBJ2-1 | TRBV10-3 | few | 16 | TGTGCCATCAGTGAGTTTGAGACAGGGACCTACAATGAGCAGTTCTTC | CAISEFETGTYNEQFF
. | TRBJ2-3 | TRBV7-9 | . | 14 | TGTGCCAGCAGCCCAGGGGTCAGCACAGATACGCAGTATTTT | CASSPGVSTDTQYF
TRBD1 | TRBJ1-5 | TRBV28 | . | 15 | TGTGCCAGCAGTTTACGCACGACAGGGAATCAGCCCCAGCATTTT | CASSLRTTGNQPQHF
TRBD1 | TRBJ2-6 | TRBV28 | few | 17 | TGTGCCAGCATGGGACAGGCGACAATCTCTGGGGCCAACGTCCTGACTTTC | CASMGQATISGANVLTF
TRBD1 | TRBJ1-1 | TRBV19 | . | 16 | TGTGCCAGTAGTTCCTTCAGGGGGCGAGTGGGCACTGAAGCTTTCTTT | CASSSFRGRVGTEAFF
. | TRBJ1-6 | TRBV4-3 | . | 17 | TGCGCCAGCAGCCAAGGGGCACGGCAGGCACTTAATTCACCCCTCCACTTT | CASSQGARQALNSPLHF
. | TRBJ1-1 | TRBV7-9 | . | 17 | TGTGCCAGCAGCTTAGGACTCCGGACAGCCACCAAGCCTCGAGCTTTCTTT | CASSLGLRTATKPRAFF
TRBD1 | TRBJ1-1 | TRBV7-3 | . | 14 | TGTGCCAGCAGCCCCGGGACAGGGGCCACTGAAGCTTTCTTT | CASSPGTGATEAFF